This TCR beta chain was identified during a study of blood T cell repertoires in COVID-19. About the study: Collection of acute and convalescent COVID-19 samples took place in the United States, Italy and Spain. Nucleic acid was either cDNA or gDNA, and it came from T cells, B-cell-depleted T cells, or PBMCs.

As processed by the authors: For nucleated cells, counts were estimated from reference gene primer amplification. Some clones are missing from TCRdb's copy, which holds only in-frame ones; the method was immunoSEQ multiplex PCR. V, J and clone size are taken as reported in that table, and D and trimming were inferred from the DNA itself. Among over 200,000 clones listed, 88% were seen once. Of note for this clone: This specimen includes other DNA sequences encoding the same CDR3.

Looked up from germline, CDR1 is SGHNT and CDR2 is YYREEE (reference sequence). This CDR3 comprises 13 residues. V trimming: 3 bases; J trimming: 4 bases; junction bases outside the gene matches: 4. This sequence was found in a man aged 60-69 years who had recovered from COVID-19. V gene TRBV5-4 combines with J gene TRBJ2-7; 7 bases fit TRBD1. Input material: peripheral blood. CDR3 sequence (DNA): TGTGCCAGCAGCTCCGGGACAGATTACGAGCAGTACTTC. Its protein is CASSSGTDYEQYF.